The 17 T cell receptor beta chains listed next were all sequenced from one sample in a study of cytomegalovirus exposure and HLA in healthy donors. Researchers ran the PCR with 60 Vbeta and 13 Jbeta primers. TCRdb's copy holds only in-frame clones and misses some; the assay was immunoSEQ multiplex PCR. The sample has around 100,000 clones, more than 75% seen once. Sequenced sample: PBMCs. Source of these receptors: a woman aged 18 to 35 in good health and CMV-seropositive.

This chain connects TRBV27 to TRBJ2-7, with D perhaps matching TRBD2 (6 bases). The V end was cut by 2 bases, the J end by 4 bases, with 12 bases between. The CDR3 consists of 14 residues. Germline-derived CDR1 and CDR2 are MNHEY and SMNVEV (reference sequence). CDR3 residues: CASSLGGALYEQYF. The CDR3 DNA follows: TGTGCCAGCAGTTTAGGAGGGGCCCTTTACGAGCAGTACTTC.

This chain connects TRBV6-4 to TRBJ1-2; D not certain. Germline assignment: CDR1 MRHNA and CDR2 SNTAGT. Deletions cut 2 bases from V and 6 bases from J, with 13 bases between. This CDR3 is 14 amino acids long. CDR3 sequence reads: CASSDPFGRDGYTF. CDR3 DNA sequence: TGTGCCAGCAGTGACCCATTTGGTCGGGATGGCTACACCTTC.

The rearrangement joins TRBV30 to TRBJ2-3, with 10 bases lining up with TRBD2. The CDR3 has 19 residues. Germline V CDR1 and CDR2: GTSNPN, SVGIG (reference sequence). The trim removed 2 bases at V and 1 base at J, leaving 15 bases unmatched. The CDR3 spells CAWSRGLAGVKLGTDTQYF. The CDR3, as DNA: TGTGCCTGGAGTAGAGGCCTAGCGGGAGTGAAGCTAGGCACAGATACGCAGTATTTT.

The V and J genes are TRBV28 and TRBJ2-7; 11 nucleotides line up with TRBD2. Germline values: CDR1 MDHEN, CDR2 SYDVKM. This CDR3 has 16 amino acids. V dropped 7 bases and J dropped 4; count of bases not matched to a gene: 12. The CDR3 nucleotides are TGTGCCAGCACCGAATTTAGCGGGAGGGCCCGTTACGAGCAGTACTTC. It specifies CASTEFSGRARYEQYF.

This clone was detected a few times. V and J are TRBV2 and TRBJ1-1; maybe TRBD1 (5 bases). The CDR3 sequence is 13 residues long. Germline CDR1 SNHLY, CDR2 FYNNEI. V lost 5 bases and J lost 5, with 12 bases in between. The CDR3 region has the DNA TGTGCCAGCAGTTGGGGGGGTCCGACTGAAGCTTTCTTT. Its protein product is CASSWGGPTEAFF.

V is TRBV28 and J is TRBJ1-5; TRBD1 might be the D (6 bases). Between the trimmed V and J ends, which lost 5 bases and 6 bases, there was a span of 14 bases. The CDR3 contains 14 residues. Per germline, CDR1 MDHEN and CDR2 SYDVKM. DNA of the CDR3: TGTGCCAGCAGTCGGGTACAGGGATCTCAGCCCCAGCATTTT. It encodes CASSRVQGSQPQHF. Variable domain in full (rest from reference TRBV28 and TRBJ1-5): DVKVTQSSRYLVKRTGEKVFLECVQDMDHENMFWYRQDPGLGLRLIYFSYDVKMKEKGDIPEGYSVSREKKERFSLILESASTNQTSMYLCASSRVQGSQPQHFGDGTRLSIL.

This chain links TRBV20-1 with TRBJ2-7; no reliable D call. Germline V gene sequence: CDR1 DFQATT, CDR2 SNEGSKA (reference sequence). Trimming removed 2 bases from V and 4 bases from J, with 6 bases in between. This CDR3 spans 11 amino acids. The CDR3: CSARQVYEQYF. CDR3 DNA: TGCAGTGCTAGACAGGTGTACGAGCAGTACTTC.

The chain is built from TRBV6-6 and TRBJ2-1, with D possibly TRBD1 on 6 matching bases. Germline CDR1 reads MNHNY; CDR2 reads SVGAGI (reference sequence). This CDR3 spans 16 amino acids. The V end lost 6 bases, the J end lost 4 bases, and 19 bases lay between the germline ends. In nucleotides, the CDR3 is TGTGCCAGCAGAACTGACAGGAAGGAGAGATACAATGAGCAGTTCTTC. It translates to CASRTDRKERYNEQFF.

The rearrangement links TRBV6-4 to TRBJ1-1; D possibly corresponds to TRBD1 (5 bases). This CDR3 spans 13 amino acids. Germline CDR1 is MRHNA and CDR2 is SNTAGT. V shed 5 bases and J shed 2 bases, with 9 bases lying between them. In DNA form, the CDR3 reads TGTGCCAGCAGTTCACAGGCTAACACTGAAGCTTTCTTT. Translation: CASSSQANTEAFF.

The chain employs TRBV2 and TRBJ2-7; 10 bases fit TRBD1. The CDR3 spans 13 residues. Trimming cost V 8 bases and J 4 bases; bases outside gene matches: 5. The germline CDR1 and CDR2 sequences are SNHLY and FYNNEI. The CDR3, as DNA: TGTGCCAGCTTGACAGGGGGCTTTTACGAGCAGTACTTC. Residues: CASLTGGFYEQYF. Full variable domain (remainder filled in from reference TRBV2 and TRBJ2-7): EPEVTQTPSHQVTQMGQEVILRCVPISNHLYFYWYRQILGQKVEFLVSFYNNEISEKSEIFDDQFSVERPDGSNFTLKIRSTKLEDSAMYFCASLTGGFYEQYFGPGTRLTVT.

CDR3 nucleotides: TGTGCCAGCAGCTTATCGGCCATAGCGGGAGGCAGGTACAATGAGCAGTTCTTC. Translating it yields CASSLSAIAGGRYNEQFF. The rearrangement links TRBV11-2 to TRBJ2-1, with 10 bases fitting TRBD2. The CDR3 has 18 residues. Germline values: CDR1 SGHAT, CDR2 FQNNGV. The V and J ends lost 2 bases and 4 bases, in that order; junction bases with no gene match: 11.

The gene calls are TRBV2 and TRBJ2-5, with 9 bases that match TRBD1. The CDR3 is made up of 17 amino acids. The germline V gene has CDR1 SNHLY and CDR2 FYNNEI. The ends lost 3 bases at V and 5 bases at J; junction bases unmatched: 13. This CDR3 is CASSEGQGMVWLETQYF. The CDR3 DNA sequence: TGTGCCAGCAGTGAGGGACAGGGAATGGTTTGGTTGGAGACCCAGTACTTC.

The chain joins TRBV28 to TRBJ1-1; no reliable D call. Germline values: CDR1 MDHEN, CDR2 SYDVKM. This CDR3 comprises 11 residues. The V end was cut by 4 bases, the J end by 7 bases, with 7 bases between. The CDR3 protein is CASSSLSEAFF. The CDR3 DNA is TGTGCCAGCAGTTCCCTAAGTGAAGCTTTCTTT.

Regarding this clone: Other DNA variants within this sample encode the same CDR3. The chain is built from TRBV28 and TRBJ1-6; tentatively, D is TRBD1 (5 bases). Germline lookup yields CDR1 MDHEN and CDR2 SYDVKM. This CDR3 is 14 amino acids long. Trimming stripped 9 bases from V and 2 bases from J, with 11 bases between. CDR3 residues: CASKTETYNSPLHF. The DNA for the CDR3 is TGTGCCAGTAAGACAGAAACCTATAATTCACCCCTCCACTTT.

This clone occurred many times. The chain is built from TRBV6-1 and TRBJ1-1; TRBD1 is a possible D gene (6 bases). This CDR3 region has 14 residues. CDR1 MNHNS and CDR2 SASEGT come from the germline V gene. The ends were cut back, 2 bases at V and 1 base at J, with 8 bases in the middle. This chain's CDR3 is CASSENRENTEAFF. DNA for the CDR3: TGTGCCAGCAGTGAAAACAGGGAGAACACTGAAGCTTTCTTT.

This rearrangement joins TRBV29-1 to TRBJ1-2, with a weak D call TRBD1 (6 bases). CDR1 and CDR2 (germline): SQVTM, ANQGSEA. This CDR3 is 15 amino acids long. The CDR3 nucleotides read TGCACCGTAAGGGGGGGGGCCGCAACTAACTATGGCTACACCTTC. Residues: CTVRGGAATNYGYTF.

The chain is built from TRBV7-3 and TRBJ2-7; 7 bases align to TRBD1. Germline V gene sequence: CDR1 SGHTA, CDR2 FQGTGA. The V segment lost 5 bases and the J segment 5 bases; nucleotides outside the gene matches: 6. There are 13 residues in the CDR3. The CDR3 here is CASSHHQGDEQYF. CDR3 sequence (DNA): TGTGCCAGCAGCCACCACCAGGGGGACGAGCAGTACTTC. Variable domain in full (rest from reference TRBV7-3 and TRBJ2-7): GAGVSQTPSNKVTEKGKYVELRCDPISGHTALYWYRQSLGQGPEFLIYFQGTGAADDSGLPNDRFFAVRPEGSVSTLKIQRTERGDSAVYLCASSHHQGDEQYFGPGTRLTVT.